The clone carrying this T cell receptor (beta chain) appeared a few times. Its target is not known. CDR1 and CDR2 from the germline V gene are DFQATT and SNEGSKA (reference sequence). Trimming cost V 6 bases and J 6 bases; bases outside gene matches: 6. CDR3 length: 13 amino acids. It was with a sample-barcoded 5' primer and a J-beta primer mix that a second PCR of about 6 to 12 cycles was run. Every single cDNA molecule received a tag from a template-switch adaptor with 12 random nucleotides. TCRdb redid the calling of the 5' RACE reads with MiXCR, one entry per CDR3 protein. Counted here are hundreds of thousands of distinct CDR3 sequences, around 50% occurring once; the ten biggest clones make up roughly 25%. The sample is drawn from a study of blood T cells in healthy people across ages. Overall study findings and caveats: Total diversity from one million sequenced T cells was likely underestimated.

The chain joins TRBV20-1 to TRBJ2-3, with TRBD1 matching over 10 bases. The specimen was blood. This receptor was obtained from a man aged 35 to 55 in good health. This CDR3 reads CSAGTGDSDTQYF. In DNA, the CDR3 is TGCAGTGCAGGGACAGGGGATTCCGATACGCAGTATTTT.